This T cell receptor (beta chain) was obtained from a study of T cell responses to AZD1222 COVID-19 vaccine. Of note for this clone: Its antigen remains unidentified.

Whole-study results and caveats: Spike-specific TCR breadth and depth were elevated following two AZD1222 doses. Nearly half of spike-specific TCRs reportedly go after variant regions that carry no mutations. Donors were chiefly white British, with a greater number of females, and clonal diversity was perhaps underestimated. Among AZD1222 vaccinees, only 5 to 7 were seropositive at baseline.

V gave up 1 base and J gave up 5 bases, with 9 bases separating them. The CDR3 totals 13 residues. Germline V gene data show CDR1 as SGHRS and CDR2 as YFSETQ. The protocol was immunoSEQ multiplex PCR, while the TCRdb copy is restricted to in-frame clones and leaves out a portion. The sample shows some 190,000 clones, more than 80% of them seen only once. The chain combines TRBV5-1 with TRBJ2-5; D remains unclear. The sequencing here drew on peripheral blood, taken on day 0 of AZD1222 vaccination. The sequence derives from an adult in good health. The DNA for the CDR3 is TGCGCCAGCAGCTTGTTGGGCAGCGAGACCCAGTACTTC. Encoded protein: CASSLLGSETQYF. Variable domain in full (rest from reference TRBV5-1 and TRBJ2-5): KAGVTQTPRYLIKTRGQQVTLSCSPISGHRSVSWYQQTPGQGLQFLFEYFSETQRNKGNFPGRFSGRQFSNSRSEMNVSTLELGDSALYLCASSLLGSETQYFGPGTRLLVL.